These 21 T cell receptor beta chains share one sample of origin, sequenced in a study of technical replicates of blood from several donors (TCRdb year 2017). The library was produced with the immunoSEQ multiplex PCR assay. TCRdb stores this immuneACCESS table with in-frame sequences only. Part of the clones is absent; in the studies checked, under half of the shortfall reflects unresolved V genes, and no reason is known for the rest. This sample lists 60,000 to 80,000 clones; roughly 90% were detected once. Of the sample, 4.5% to 5% is held by the ten largest clones. Sequencing was performed on PBMCs. These receptors all come from a human donor in good health. Some clones in this sample may be carry-over from other donors' samples.

CDR3 nucleotides: TGTGCCTGGAGAAGACAGGGGGAAGTCTGTGGCTACACCTTC. Protein: CAWRRQGEVCGYTF. The chain joins TRBV30 to TRBJ1-2; 9 positions match TRBD1. Losses at the gene ends were 3 bases for V and 7 bases for J; bases not matched to a gene: 9. Looked up from germline, CDR1 is GTSNPN and CDR2 is SVGIG (reference sequence). The CDR3 runs 14 residues.

This sequence joins TRBV29-1 and TRBJ1-2, with 11 bases aligning to TRBD1. CDR3 length: 14 residues. Germline-derived CDR1 and CDR2 are SQVTM and ANQGSEA. Losses at the gene ends were 1 base for V and 4 bases for J; bases not matched to a gene: 2. The CDR3 here is CSVEGTGGTYGYTF. The DNA of the CDR3 is TGCAGCGTTGAAGGGACAGGGGGCACCTATGGCTACACCTTC.

V and J are TRBV9 and TRBJ2-7, with 9 nucleotides matching TRBD1. Per the germline V gene, CDR1 is SGDLS and CDR2 is YYNGEE. The V segment lost 4 bases and the J segment 3 bases; nucleotides outside the gene matches: 5. The CDR3 extends over 14 amino acids. Written as DNA, the CDR3 is TGTGCCAGCAGCAGCGGGACAGGGAGCTACGAGCAGTACTTC. Its translation: CASSSGTGSYEQYF. Full variable domain (outside the CDR3, taken from reference TRBV9 and TRBJ2-7): DSGVTQTPKHLITATGQRVTLRCSPRSGDLSVYWYQQSLDQGLQFLIQYYNGEERAKGNILERFSAQQFPDLHSELNLSSLELGDSALYFCASSSGTGSYEQYFGPGTRLTVT.

This clone was detected once. V usage is TRBV4-1 and J usage is TRBJ1-2; the D is unclear. The CDR3 totals 14 residues. V was clipped by 1 base and J by 4 bases, with 10 bases between them. Germline V lookup: CDR1 MGHRA, CDR2 YSYEKL. The CDR3 bases are TGCGCCAGCAGCCAAGCGGGGTCTATCTATGGCTACACCTTC. Protein product: CASSQAGSIYGYTF.

The rearrangement uses TRBV21-1 and TRBJ1-4; TRBD1, the D gene given by the table, was not confirmed from the DNA. TRBV21-1 is reported as a pseudogene. The CDR3 is made up of 15 amino acids. The DNA of the CDR3 is TGTGCCAGCCCCCTCGTATTGGACAGGGATGAAAAACTGTTTTTT. Translation gives CASPLVLDRDEKLFF.

The chain has TRBV5-6 and TRBJ2-3; D possibly corresponds to TRBD2 (7 bases). Trimming cost V 1 base and J 0 bases, with 9 bases left between them. Per the germline V gene, CDR1 is SGHDT and CDR2 is YYEEEE. The CDR3 has 15 residues. The CDR3 sequence: CASSLRGASTDTQYF. The CDR3 bases are TGTGCCAGCAGCTTGCGGGGGGCTAGCACAGATACGCAGTATTTT.

The DNA of the CDR3 is TGTGCCAGCAGCTTGGGGGCTCCGGGACAGGGGTACTTC. Translating gives CASSLGAPGQGYF. The chain joins TRBV5-6 to TRBJ2-7, with 9 bases fitting TRBD1. Germline assignment: CDR1 SGHDT and CDR2 YYEEEE. With 0 bases clipped from V and 12 bases from J, the junction kept 7 bases outside the gene matches. The CDR3 contains 13 residues.

J is TRBJ1-2 and V is TRBV4-2, with D possibly TRBD1 on 6 matching bases. The CDR3 extends over 16 amino acids. V was clipped by 3 bases and J by 1 base, with 15 bases between them. CDR1 is LGHNA and CDR2 is YNFKEQ in the germline V gene. The chain's CDR3 is CASSQLWDIFNYGYTF. CDR3 nucleotides: TGTGCCAGCAGCCAGCTATGGGACATATTTAACTATGGCTACACCTTC.

The V gene is TRBV5-4, the J gene TRBJ2-3; 11 bases line up with TRBD2. The CDR3 is 16 amino acids. Germline V gene data show CDR1 as SGHNT and CDR2 as YYREEE (reference sequence). V dropped 3 bases and J dropped 5; count of bases not matched to a gene: 8. The CDR3 loop reads CASSSGGLAGGDTQYF. In DNA form, the CDR3 reads TGTGCCAGCAGCTCAGGAGGGCTAGCGGGAGGAGATACGCAGTATTTT.

The chain uses TRBV11-2 and TRBJ2-3; 7 bases match TRBD2. After removal of 1 base from V and 0 bases from J, the junction contained 1 base not matched to a gene. Germline CDR1 is SGHAT and CDR2 is FQNNGV. This CDR3 contains 15 residues. CDR3 in amino acids: CASSLVGGSTDTQYF. Here the CDR3 DNA reads TGTGCCAGCAGCTTAGTGGGGGGGAGCACAGATACGCAGTATTTT.

This clone qualifies as medium-sized. The identical CDR3 is also encoded by other nucleotide sequences in the sample. V and J are TRBV5-1 and TRBJ2-1, with D perhaps TRBD2 (6 bases). Trimming cost V 0 bases and J 4 bases, with 8 bases left between them. This CDR3 region has 14 residues. The V gene's germline CDR1 is SGHRS and CDR2 YFSETQ. The CDR3 DNA is TGCGCCAGCAGCTTGGGGGGAGGATACAATGAGCAGTTCTTC. It is translated as CASSLGGGYNEQFF.

The chain recombines TRBV5-1 with TRBJ2-5; TRBD1 is a possible D gene (6 bases). V lost 6 bases to trimming and J lost 2 bases, with 17 bases between them. This CDR3 has 15 residues. Germline V gene lookup returns CDR1 SGHRS and CDR2 YFSETQ. The CDR3 region is CASNEGAGQQETQYF. The CDR3, as DNA: TGCGCCAGCAACGAAGGAGCCGGACAGCAAGAGACCCAGTACTTC.

The rearrangement joins TRBV30 to TRBJ1-4, with TRBD1 identical over 7 bases. CDR3 length: 14 residues. Germline loops: CDR1 GTSNPN, CDR2 SVGIG (reference sequence). Trimming removed 5 bases from V and 9 bases from J; junction bases left unmatched: 12. The CDR3 DNA follows: TGTGCCTGGGCGTTTGGACAGGCTGGTAAAAAACTGTTTTTT. This gives the protein CAWAFGQAGKKLFF.

The CDR3: CASSYTGLVRGDTQYF. Here the CDR3 DNA reads TGTGCCAGCAGCTACACGGGACTTGTTCGGGGAGATACGCAGTATTTT. The V call is TRBV5-4, the J call TRBJ2-3; the D gene is possibly TRBD2 (6 bases). CDR3 size: 16 residues. Deletions cut 3 bases from V and 5 bases from J, with 19 bases between. Germline V gene lookup returns CDR1 SGHNT and CDR2 YYREEE (reference sequence). The variable domain in full, completed from reference TRBV5-4 and TRBJ2-3, reads ETGVTQSPTHLIKTRGQQVTLRCSSQSGHNTVSWYQQALGQGPQFIFQYYREEENGRGNFPPRFSGLQFPNYSSELNVNALELDDSALYLCASSYTGLVRGDTQYFGPGTRLTVL.

V is TRBV7-3 and J is TRBJ2-1; TRBD1 matches 9 bases. The CDR3 contains 17 residues. The germline CDR1 and CDR2 sequences are SGHTA and FQGTGA. With V trimmed by 5 bases and J by 10 bases, 18 bases remained unmatched. DNA of the CDR3: TGTGCCAGCAGCCCTATCCCCCCGGGACAGGGTTCTGGGGAGCAGTTCTTC. It translates to CASSPIPPGQGSGEQFF.

The rearrangement uses TRBV27 and TRBJ1-5; weak D call: TRBD1 (6 bases). The CDR3 covers 16 residues. Germline CDR1 is MNHEY and CDR2 is SMNVEV (reference sequence). The V gene lost 3 bases and the J gene lost 1 base, with 13 bases spanning the gap. CDR3 in DNA: TGTGCCAGCAGTTTTGGGGGCGTGACCAGCAATCAGCCCCAGCATTTT. It codes for CASSFGGVTSNQPQHF.

This chain links TRBV30 with TRBJ2-7; 7 nucleotides agree with TRBD2. Trimming cost V 3 bases and J 2 bases; bases outside gene matches: 10. Germline-derived CDR1 and CDR2 are GTSNPN and SVGIG (reference sequence). The CDR3 loop spans 15 amino acids. The CDR3 reads CAWRSRTGTTYEQYF. For the CDR3, the DNA is TGTGCCTGGAGGAGTAGGACGGGGACTACCTACGAGCAGTACTTC.

V usage is TRBV6-1 and J usage is TRBJ2-2; D is possibly TRBD1 (5 bases). Looked up from germline, CDR1 is MNHNS and CDR2 is SASEGT. This CDR3 contains 15 residues. Between the trimmed V and J ends, which lost 10 bases and 10 bases, there was a span of 25 bases. The CDR3 loop is CATSRLVQVSEELFF. The CDR3 DNA reads as TGTGCCACAAGCCGATTGGTACAGGTGAGCGAGGAGCTGTTTTTT.

The rearrangement joins TRBV5-5 to TRBJ1-2; 10 bases map to TRBD1. The CDR3 is 17 amino acids. In germline, CDR1 is SGHKS, CDR2 YYEKEE (reference sequence). V shed 5 bases and J 4 bases; nucleotides not matched to a gene: 14. The CDR3: CASRTGTGAKDSYGYTF. As DNA, the CDR3 is TGTGCCAGCAGAACCGGGACAGGGGCTAAGGATTCCTATGGCTACACCTTC. Full variable domain (missing parts from reference TRBV5-5 and TRBJ1-2): DAGVTQSPTHLIKTRGQQVTLRCSPISGHKSVSWYQQVLGQGPQFIFQYYEKEERGRGNFPDRFSARQFPNYSSELNVNALLLGDSALYLCASRTGTGAKDSYGYTFGSGTRLTVV.

The J gene is TRBJ2-2, the V gene TRBV7-3; 10 nucleotides align to TRBD1. The V and J ends lost 5 bases and 6 bases, in that order; junction bases with no gene match: 6. The CDR3 sequence is 15 residues long. Germline V lookup: CDR1 SGHTA, CDR2 FQGTGA. The CDR3 sequence is CASSNNGQGAGELFF. In DNA form, the CDR3 reads TGTGCCAGCAGCAATAACGGACAGGGGGCCGGGGAGCTGTTTTTT.

The chain links TRBV10-3 to TRBJ1-2; TRBD1 might be the D (6 bases). Looked up from germline, CDR1 is ENHRY and CDR2 is SYGVKD. The CDR3 is 14 amino acids. Trimming stripped 2 bases from V and 7 bases from J, with 14 bases between. The CDR3 coding sequence is TGTGCCATCAGTGAGGACACTCGGGGGGCTGGCTACACCTTC. It encodes CAISEDTRGAGYTF.